This TCR beta chain was sequenced in a study of beta chain features in type 1 diabetes. General observations from the study: There was no resolution here of whether HLA type influences TCRB rearrangement.

With respect to this clone: Its antigen is currently unknown.

The ends were cut back, 3 bases at V and 2 bases at J, with 26 bases in the middle. Germline V gene lookup returns CDR1 GTSNPN and CDR2 SVGIG (reference sequence). The CDR3 has 19 amino acids. Only one heparinised blood draw was taken per donor, and its volume averaged approximately 0.11 L. Every sorted population was more than 95% pure. Of the isolated RNA, all was reverse transcribed, and so the sequenced material was expressed TCRB transcripts. The assay was immunoSEQ multiplex PCR, and TCRdb's table has in-frame clones only and misses some. The repertoire holds over 500,000 clones, with 15% to 19% as singletons.

The clonotype comes from a man between 18 and 29 years old in good health. The chain couples TRBV30 to TRBJ1-5, with no clear D. Sequencing was performed on naive CD4+ T cells from blood. This CDR3 is CAWSKENWYGDRGNQPQHF. The CDR3 DNA is TGTGCCTGGAGCAAGGAGAATTGGTATGGGGATAGGGGCAATCAGCCCCAGCATTTT.